The 2 T cell receptor beta chains presented below share a single source sample, sequenced in a study of Tregs in tolerant kidney transplant recipients. These receptors lack a known antigen. The protocol was immunoSEQ multiplex PCR, while the TCRdb copy is restricted to in-frame clones and leaves out a portion. The data show more than 30,000 clones, 82% seen once. The sample taken for sequencing was Tregs from blood cultured with allogeneic cells. Receptors were obtained from a human donor in good health.

By share, this clone ranks as medium-sized. CDR3 protein: CASSLGQGPSGQETQYF. The CDR3 DNA reads TGCGCCAGCAGCTTGGGACAGGGTCCTTCGGGGCAAGAGACCCAGTACTTC. V gene TRBV5-1 combines with J gene TRBJ2-5, with TRBD1 matching 7 bases. V was clipped by 0 bases and J by 2 bases; unmatched bases: 10. Germline values: CDR1 SGHRS, CDR2 YFSETQ. This CDR3 spans 17 amino acids.

This chain joins TRBV9 and TRBJ2-2; TRBD2 aligns across 11 bases. This CDR3 comprises 16 residues. Trimming cost V 0 bases and J 9 bases; bases outside gene matches: 7. Germline V gives CDR1 SGDLS, CDR2 YYNGEE. In DNA form, the CDR3 reads TGTGCCAGCAGCGTAGGACTAGCGGGGCCCCCCCGGGAGCTGTTTTTT. This sequence encodes CASSVGLAGPPRELFF.